This passage covers 4 T cell receptor beta chains from one sample sequenced in a study of CD8+CD57+ T cells in acquired aplastic anemia. Both TCR beta VDJ combination and CDR3 sequence profiling were carried out. Genomic DNA was the template for this profiling. One entry per CDR3 protein, called by TCRdb with MiXCR from the reads. Of roughly 170,000 distinct CDR3 sequences listed, 45% to 60% were seen once; the top ten hold approximately 12%. Patients chosen for sequencing had CD8+CD57+ cells that had expanded, as shown by flow cytometry. The sequenced sample was sorted CD4+, CD8+, or CD8+CD57+ T cells (not recorded which) from PBMCs. These TCRs come from a human donor with aplastic anemia.

This clonotype was seen a few times. This sequence joins TRBV10-3 and TRBJ1-6, with TRBD1 identical over 7 bases. V was clipped by 6 bases and J by 5 bases; unmatched bases: 4. Germline V gene sequence: CDR1 ENHRY, CDR2 SYGVKD. The CDR3 contains 14 residues. CDR3 loop: CAIRGTANNSPLHF. The CDR3 nucleotides read TGTGCCATCAGGGGGACAGCTAATAATTCACCCCTCCACTTT.

This clonotype was recorded at least ten times. The rearrangement joins TRBV9 to TRBJ1-3; a possible D gene is TRBD1 (5 bases). The CDR3 loop spans 16 amino acids. CDR1 and CDR2 from the germline V gene are SGDLS and YYNGEE. V was cut by 0 bases and J by 0 bases, with 10 bases left in between. CDR3 loop: CASSVVDGHSGNTIYF. In DNA form, the CDR3 reads TGTGCCAGCAGCGTAGTGGACGGACACTCTGGAAACACCATATATTTT.

This clonotype was observed at least ten times. The chain uses TRBV28 and TRBJ1-1; D is uncertain. This CDR3 has 12 amino acids. The ends were cut back, 4 bases at V and 4 bases at J, with 7 bases in the middle. Germline-derived CDR1 and CDR2 are MDHEN and SYDVKM. CDR3: CASSSLPTEAFF. The CDR3, as DNA: TGTGCCAGCAGTTCCCTACCCACTGAAGCTTTCTTT.

V usage is TRBV29-1 and J usage is TRBJ1-6; D is unclear. Germline assignment: CDR1 SQVTM and CDR2 ANQGSEA. V gave up 4 bases and J gave up 7 bases, with 11 bases separating them. The CDR3 length is 13 residues. The CDR3 loop is CSVAFTVNSPLHF. In DNA, the CDR3 is TGCAGCGTTGCTTTCACGGTAAATTCACCCCTCCACTTT.